One and the same sample provided the 19 T cell receptor beta chains below, sequenced in a study of T cell responses to AZD1222 COVID-19 vaccine. Assay: immunoSEQ multiplex PCR; the TCRdb copy retains only in-frame clones and omits some. The repertoire holds more than 45,000 clones, 70% to 85% seen once, with 25% to 30% in the top ten. The material was peripheral blood, obtained on day 0 of AZD1222 vaccination. All receptors come from an adult in good health.

This chain links TRBV7-8 with TRBJ2-7; D is perhaps TRBD1 (10 bases). V was trimmed by 5 bases and J by 4 bases, leaving 24 bases between them. CDR3 length: 17 amino acids. In germline, CDR1 is SGHVS, CDR2 FQNEAQ. The CDR3 nucleotides are TGTGCCAGCAGCGACAGGGGGCGCGCGGGAGGGCCTTACGAGCAGTACTTC. Residues: CASSDRGRAGGPYEQYF.

This sequence joins TRBV28 and TRBJ1-1; D call uncertain. V shed 8 bases and J shed 1 base, with 14 bases lying between them. This CDR3 has 14 amino acids. CDR1 MDHEN and CDR2 SYDVKM come from the germline V gene. The CDR3 protein is CASPGTFGNTEAFF. Here the CDR3 DNA reads TGTGCCAGCCCCGGAACATTTGGGAACACTGAAGCTTTCTTT.

V and J are TRBV3-1 (or the pseudogene TRBV3-2) and TRBJ1-4; D is unclear. The CDR3 sequence is 12 residues long. Germline CDR1 is LGHDT and CDR2 is YNNKEL (reference sequence). Trimming took off 1 base at V and 8 bases at J, with 5 bases between the two ends. CDR3 sequence (DNA): TGTGCCAGCAGCCAAGTGGACGAAAAACTGTTTTTT. This translates into CASSQVDEKLFF.

The chain has TRBV30 and TRBJ1-1; TRBD1 is a possible D gene (6 bases). V was cut by 0 bases and J by 0 bases, with 11 bases left in between. The CDR3 sequence is 15 residues long. Germline V CDR1 and CDR2: GTSNPN, SVGIG (reference sequence). CDR3 in amino acids: CAWSVQGGVNTEAFF. The CDR3 DNA reads TGTGCCTGGAGTGTCCAAGGGGGAGTGAACACTGAAGCTTTCTTT. The full variable domain, rest sourced from reference TRBV30 and TRBJ1-1, is SQTIHQWPATLVQPVGSPLSLECTVEGTSNPNLYWYRQAAGRGLQLLFYSVGIGQISSEVPQNLSASRPQDRQFILSSKKLLLSDSGFYLCAWSVQGGVNTEAFFGQGTRLTVV.

The rearrangement uses TRBV5-4 and TRBJ2-3, with a weak D call TRBD2 (6 bases). The CDR3 totals 13 residues. The germline V and J ends were trimmed by 5 bases and 1 base, with 8 bases remaining between them. CDR1 and CDR2 from the germline V gene are SGHNT and YYREEE (reference sequence). CDR3: CASRRGGTDTQYF. CDR3 DNA: TGTGCCAGCAGACGCGGGGGCACAGATACGCAGTATTTT.

This rearrangement joins TRBV5-1 to TRBJ2-5, with TRBD2 identical over 8 bases. CDR1 SGHRS and CDR2 YFSETQ come from the germline V gene. Germline trimming cut 4 bases from V and 1 base from J; bases unmatched to any gene: 9. The CDR3 extends over 16 amino acids. The CDR3 DNA sequence: TGCGCCAGCAGCGGAGGGGCTAGCGGGCCCCAAGAGACCCAGTACTTC. Residues: CASSGGASGPQETQYF. Variable domain in full (rest from reference TRBV5-1 and TRBJ2-5): KAGVTQTPRYLIKTRGQQVTLSCSPISGHRSVSWYQQTPGQGLQFLFEYFSETQRNKGNFPGRFSGRQFSNSRSEMNVSTLELGDSALYLCASSGGASGPQETQYFGPGTRLLVL.

The V call is TRBV18, the J call TRBJ2-2; the D is unclear. V was clipped by 4 bases and J by 2 bases, with 11 bases between them. CDR1 is KGHSH and CDR2 is LQKENI in the germline V gene. The CDR3 runs 15 residues. The CDR3 protein is CASSRSPPNTGELFF. CDR3 DNA: TGTGCCAGCTCACGGAGTCCTCCTAACACCGGGGAGCTGTTTTTT.

The gene calls are TRBV6-1 and TRBJ1-2; 8 bases fit TRBD1. CDR1 is MNHNS, CDR2 SASEGT, per germline. The V gene end was trimmed by 1 base and the J gene end by 8 bases; junction bases not matched to a gene: 9. The CDR3 consists of 15 residues. The CDR3 sequence is CASSEGAPGGKGYTF. The DNA of the CDR3 is TGTGCCAGCAGTGAAGGGGCCCCAGGGGGCAAGGGCTACACCTTC.

This clone came up a few times. V and J are TRBV5-1 and TRBJ1-5, with 9 bases identical to TRBD1. Germline lookup yields CDR1 SGHRS and CDR2 YFSETQ. The CDR3 sequence is 15 residues long. Trimming removed 0 bases from V and 4 bases from J; junction bases left unmatched: 2. The CDR3 here is CASSLDRGPNQPQHF. In nucleotides, the CDR3 is TGCGCCAGCAGCTTGGACAGGGGGCCTAATCAGCCCCAGCATTTT.

This clone was detected only a few times. This sequence joins TRBV11-1 and TRBJ2-1, with 7 bases identical to TRBD1. The CDR3 is made up of 14 amino acids. Trimming took 4 bases from V and 0 from J; bases not matched to a gene: 0. Germline V gene sequence: CDR1 SGHAT, CDR2 FQDESV (reference sequence). CDR3 protein: CASSSGGSYNEQFF. As DNA, the CDR3 is TGTGCCAGCAGCTCAGGGGGCTCCTACAATGAGCAGTTCTTC.

The rearrangement joins TRBV9 to TRBJ2-2; D is perhaps TRBD1 (6 bases). Trimming left V 3 bases short and J 6 bases short, with 6 bases between. Germline V gene sequence: CDR1 SGDLS, CDR2 YYNGEE. CDR3 length equals 12 residues. The CDR3 DNA sequence: TGTGCCAGCAGCGGACAGGCCGGGGAGCTGTTTTTT. Its protein is CASSGQAGELFF.

The chain carries TRBV11-2 and TRBJ2-7; no definite D call. The CDR3 extends over 12 amino acids. CDR1 SGHAT and CDR2 FQNNGV come from the germline V gene. Trimming left V 5 bases short and J 3 bases short, with 8 bases between. CDR3 sequence: CASSRTLYEQYF. CDR3 nucleotides: TGTGCCAGCAGCCGGACCCTCTACGAGCAGTACTTC. The full variable domain, rest sourced from reference TRBV11-2 and TRBJ2-7, is EAGVAQSPRYKIIEKRQSVAFWCNPISGHATLYWYQQILGQGPKLLIQFQNNGVVDDSQLPKDRFSAERLKGVDSTLKIQPAKLEDSAVYLCASSRTLYEQYFGPGTRLTVT.

This clone was recorded only once. The CDR3 region is CASRPGLAVNEQYF. CDR3 nucleotide sequence: TGTGCCAGCAGGCCCGGACTAGCGGTTAACGAGCAGTACTTC. The V gene is TRBV27, the J gene TRBJ2-7, with TRBD2 identical over 10 bases. CDR1 is MNHEY and CDR2 is SMNVEV in the germline V gene (reference sequence). This CDR3 is 14 amino acids long. The trim removed 6 bases at V and 5 bases at J, leaving 7 bases unmatched.

The chain couples TRBV2 to TRBJ1-5; tentatively, D is TRBD1 (5 bases). CDR3 length: 15 amino acids. Trimming pared 4 bases from V and 4 bases from J, leaving 14 bases between. CDR1 and CDR2 (germline): SNHLY, FYNNEI. The CDR3 protein is CASSATGLGNQPQHF. DNA for the CDR3: TGTGCCAGCAGTGCCACGGGGCTGGGGAATCAGCCCCAGCATTTT.

This clone was seen only a few times. The chain combines TRBV4-2 with TRBJ2-1; 7 bases agree with TRBD2. Trimming took 4 bases from V and 6 from J; bases not matched to a gene: 12. Germline CDR1 LGHNA, CDR2 YNFKEQ. The CDR3 loop spans 16 amino acids. CDR3 residues: CASSPSAGTSPNEQFF. CDR3 nucleotides: TGTGCCAGCAGCCCCTCAGCGGGAACCTCTCCCAATGAGCAGTTCTTC.

The gene calls are TRBV24-1 and TRBJ2-1; TRBD2 agrees at 9 bases. J was trimmed by 8 bases and V by 5 bases; bases with no gene match: 0. The CDR3 has 12 amino acids. Germline lookup yields CDR1 KGHDR and CDR2 SFDVKD. The CDR3 DNA reads as TGTGCCACCAGTGTAGCGGGAGATGAGCAGTTCTTC. The encoded protein is CATSVAGDEQFF.

V gene TRBV19 combines with J gene TRBJ2-2; 12 bases align to TRBD2. This CDR3 is built from 16 residues. V shed 5 bases, J shed 3 bases, and the junction held 4 bases outside the gene matches. Germline assignment: CDR1 LNHDA and CDR2 SQIVND (reference sequence). CDR3: CASSWTSGTDTGELFF. The DNA of the CDR3 is TGTGCCAGTAGTTGGACTAGCGGGACGGACACCGGGGAGCTGTTTTTT.

This chain connects TRBV5-1 to TRBJ2-5; TRBD2 aligns across 10 bases. The CDR3 is 16 amino acids. J was trimmed by 0 bases and V by 0 bases; bases with no gene match: 2. Germline V gene sequence: CDR1 SGHRS, CDR2 YFSETQ. The CDR3 coding sequence is TGCGCCAGCAGCTTGGGAGGACTAGCGGACCAAGAGACCCAGTACTTC. This encodes CASSLGGLADQETQYF.

V gene TRBV19 combines with J gene TRBJ1-4; 8 bases are a match to TRBD1. CDR1 and CDR2 from the germline V gene are LNHDA and SQIVND (reference sequence). Losses at the gene ends were 7 bases for V and 0 bases for J; bases not matched to a gene: 7. The CDR3 is 16 residues long. CDR3 nucleotides: TGTGCCAGTATGGAGGACAGGGACTCAACTAATGAAAAACTGTTTTTT. Amino acid sequence: CASMEDRDSTNEKLFF.